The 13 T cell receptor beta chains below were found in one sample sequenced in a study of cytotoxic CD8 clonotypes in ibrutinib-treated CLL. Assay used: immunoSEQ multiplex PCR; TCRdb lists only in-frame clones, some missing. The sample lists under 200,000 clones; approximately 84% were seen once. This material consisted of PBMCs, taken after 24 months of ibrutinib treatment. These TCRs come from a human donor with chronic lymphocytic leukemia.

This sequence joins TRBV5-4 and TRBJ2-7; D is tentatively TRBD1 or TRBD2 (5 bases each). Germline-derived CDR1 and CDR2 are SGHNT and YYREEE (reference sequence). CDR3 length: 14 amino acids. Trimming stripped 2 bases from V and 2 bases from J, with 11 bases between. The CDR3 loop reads CASSFGTETYEQYF. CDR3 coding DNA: TGTGCCAGCAGCTTCGGGACGGAAACCTACGAGCAGTACTTC.

For the CDR3, the DNA is TGTGCCAGCAGTTACGGGACAGGGGGCTTGGGTACTGAAGCTTTCTTT. It codes for CASSYGTGGLGTEAFF. The chain employs TRBV7-2 and TRBJ1-1, with TRBD1 matching 12 bases. The V segment lost 6 bases and the J segment 5 bases; nucleotides outside the gene matches: 10. CDR1 is SGHTA, CDR2 FQGNSA, per germline. The CDR3 is made up of 16 amino acids.

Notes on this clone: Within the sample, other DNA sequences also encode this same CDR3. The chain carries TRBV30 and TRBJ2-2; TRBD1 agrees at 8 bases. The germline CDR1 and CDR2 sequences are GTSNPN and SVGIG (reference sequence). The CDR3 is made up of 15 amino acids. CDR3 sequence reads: CACLGGQGVTGELFF. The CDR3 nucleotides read TGTGCTTGCCTAGGCGGACAGGGTGTAACCGGGGAGCTGTTTTTT.

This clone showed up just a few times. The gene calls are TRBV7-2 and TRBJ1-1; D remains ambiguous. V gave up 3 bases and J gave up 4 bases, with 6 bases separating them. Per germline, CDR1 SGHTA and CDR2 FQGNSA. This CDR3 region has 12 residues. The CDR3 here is CASSFGVTEAFF. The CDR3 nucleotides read TGTGCCAGCAGCTTTGGTGTCACTGAAGCTTTCTTT.

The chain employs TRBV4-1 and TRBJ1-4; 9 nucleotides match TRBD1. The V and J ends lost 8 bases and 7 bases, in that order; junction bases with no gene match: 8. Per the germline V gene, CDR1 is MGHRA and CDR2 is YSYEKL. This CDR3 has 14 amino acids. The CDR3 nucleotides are TGCGCCAGCTCCGAGGGGACAGGGATTGAAAAACTGTTTTTT. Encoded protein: CASSEGTGIEKLFF.

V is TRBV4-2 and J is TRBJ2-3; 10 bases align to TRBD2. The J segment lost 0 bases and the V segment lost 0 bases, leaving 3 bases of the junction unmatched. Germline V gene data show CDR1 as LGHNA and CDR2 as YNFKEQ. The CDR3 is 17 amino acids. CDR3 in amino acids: CASSQEPSGGSTDTQYF. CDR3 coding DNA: TGTGCCAGCAGCCAAGAGCCTAGCGGGGGTAGCACAGATACGCAGTATTTT.

The CDR3 protein is CASSPRTQNTEAFF. The CDR3 region has the DNA TGTGCCAGCTCACCAAGGACGCAGAACACTGAAGCTTTCTTT. V is TRBV18 and J is TRBJ1-1; D gene ambiguous. The ends were cut back, 2 bases at V and 1 base at J, with 8 bases in the middle. There are 14 residues in the CDR3. In germline, CDR1 is KGHSH, CDR2 LQKENI.

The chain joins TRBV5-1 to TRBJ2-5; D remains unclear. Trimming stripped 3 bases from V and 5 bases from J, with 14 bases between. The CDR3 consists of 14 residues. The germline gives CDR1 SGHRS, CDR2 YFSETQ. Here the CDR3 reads CASSSTTSVETQYF. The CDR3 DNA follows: TGCGCCAGCAGCTCAACTACCTCGGTCGAGACCCAGTACTTC.

CDR3 loop: CASSERGGPTPSGTQYF. The CDR3 nucleotides are TGTGCCAGCAGTGAACGGGGAGGACCTACACCGTCGGGGACGCAGTATTTT. This sequence joins TRBV2 and TRBJ2-3; D perhaps matches TRBD2 (6 bases). CDR3 size: 17 residues. CDR1 and CDR2 from the germline V gene are SNHLY and FYNNEI. Between the trimmed V and J ends, which lost 2 bases and 9 bases, there was a span of 24 bases.

This chain's CDR3 is CASSRDRGPDTQYF. The DNA for the CDR3 is TGTGCCAGCAGCAGGGACAGGGGACCAGATACGCAGTATTTT. J is TRBJ2-3 and V is TRBV6-5, with TRBD1 identical over 10 bases. Germline CDR1 reads MNHEY; CDR2 reads SVGAGI. After removal of 6 bases from V and 4 bases from J, the junction contained 4 bases not matched to a gene. CDR3 length equals 14 residues.

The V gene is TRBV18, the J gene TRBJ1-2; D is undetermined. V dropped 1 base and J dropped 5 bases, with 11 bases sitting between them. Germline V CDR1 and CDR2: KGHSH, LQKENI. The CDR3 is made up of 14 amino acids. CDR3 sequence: CASSPLPGNYGYTF. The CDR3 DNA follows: TGTGCCAGCTCACCACTCCCAGGAAATTATGGCTACACCTTC.

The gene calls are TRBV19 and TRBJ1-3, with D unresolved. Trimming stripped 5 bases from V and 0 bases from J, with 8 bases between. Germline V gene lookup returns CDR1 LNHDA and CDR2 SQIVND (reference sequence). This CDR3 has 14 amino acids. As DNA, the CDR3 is TGTGCCAGTAGTGATTCTTACTCTGGAAACACCATATATTTT. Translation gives CASSDSYSGNTIYF.

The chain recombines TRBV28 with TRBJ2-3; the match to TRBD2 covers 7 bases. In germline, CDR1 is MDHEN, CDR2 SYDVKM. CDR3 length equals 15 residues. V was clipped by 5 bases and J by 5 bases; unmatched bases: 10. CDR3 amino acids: CASSVPRGWEDTQYF. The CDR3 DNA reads TGTGCCAGCAGTGTTCCGCGGGGGTGGGAAGATACGCAGTATTTT.